These 3 T cell receptor beta chains came from one sample sequenced in a study of identical twins. Via MiXCR, TCRdb re-called the 5' RACE reads, giving one row per CDR3 protein. The repertoire has 1.5 million to 2 million distinct CDR3 sequences, about 30% of them found once; the top ten carry 0.27%. Sequences were obtained from cord blood. The source is a newborn girl in good health.

This chain connects TRBV27 to TRBJ1-6; 7 positions match TRBD1. The CDR3 runs 19 residues. V lost 5 bases to trimming and J lost 4 bases; unmatched junction nucleotides: 17. Germline CDR1 is MNHEY and CDR2 is SMNVEV (reference sequence). The DNA of the CDR3 is TGTGCCAGCAGTCGCCTTCAATACAGGGGACGCATTTATAATTCACCCCTCCACTTT. As protein: CASSRLQYRGRIYNSPLHF.

The CDR3 loop is CASSSIVRDVNIRYF. The DNA of the CDR3 is TGTGCCAGCAGTTCCATCGTCCGGGACGTAAACATTCGGTACTTC. The genes are TRBV27 and TRBJ2-5; D may correspond to TRBD1 or TRBD2 (5 bases each). V dropped 4 bases and J dropped 13 bases, with 25 bases sitting between them. The germline V gene has CDR1 MNHEY and CDR2 SMNVEV (reference sequence). The CDR3 has 15 residues.

The V call is TRBV29-1, the J call TRBJ2-1; D is unclear. This CDR3 comprises 14 residues. Germline CDR1 and CDR2: SQVTM and ANQGSEA. With 4 bases removed from V and 0 bases from J, the gap between germline ends came to 10 bases. CDR3 region: CSVAPLHSYNEQFF. As DNA, the CDR3 is TGCAGCGTTGCCCCCCTACACTCCTACAATGAGCAGTTCTTC.